What follows are 29 T cell receptor beta chains derived from one specimen sequenced in a study of technical replicates of blood from a few donors. Data came from immunoSEQ multiplex PCR; TCRdb stores just in-frame clones and leaves some out. The table includes over 50,000 clones, around 84% detected once. The sequencing input was PBMCs. The receptors shown here come from a human donor in good health. Some clones in this sample may be carry-over from other donors' samples.

The table lists this clone with a count of one. This rearrangement joins TRBV30 to TRBJ2-5; 8 bases are shared with TRBD1. Germline values: CDR1 GTSNPN, CDR2 SVGIG (reference sequence). The V segment lost 8 bases and the J segment 4 bases; nucleotides outside the gene matches: 12. The CDR3 runs to 14 residues. The CDR3 DNA follows: TGTGCCCAATCCGCAGGGGGCGCAGGAGAGACCCAGTACTTC. Translated: CAQSAGGAGETQYF.

The chain carries TRBV4-3 and TRBJ2-1, with 8 nucleotides matching TRBD2. Germline CDR1 LGHNA, CDR2 YSLEER. J gave up 9 bases and V 4 bases, and 14 bases lay outside the gene matches. This CDR3 is built from 16 residues. CDR3 sequence (DNA): TGCGCCAGCAGCCCCCGGGGGGGAGCCGGAATTAGTGAGCAGTTCTTC. It yields the protein CASSPRGGAGISEQFF.

The CDR3 sequence is CASSGQGNTEAFF. The CDR3 DNA follows: TGCGCCAGCAGCGGACAGGGGAACACTGAAGCTTTCTTT. V gene TRBV5-1 combines with J gene TRBJ1-1; 8 bases agree with TRBD1. This CDR3 has 13 residues. Losses at the gene ends were 4 bases for V and 1 base for J; bases not matched to a gene: 0. CDR1 is SGHRS, CDR2 YFSETQ, per germline.

The genes are TRBV19 and TRBJ2-2; 11 positions agree with TRBD2. The CDR3 has 17 residues. With 3 bases clipped from V and 7 bases from J, the junction kept 10 bases outside the gene matches. Germline assignment: CDR1 LNHDA and CDR2 SQIVND (reference sequence). Written as DNA, the CDR3 is TGTGCCAGTAGTATCACTAGCGGGAGAAATGGACACGGGGAGCTGTTTTTT. Translation gives CASSITSGRNGHGELFF.

This chain links TRBV9 with TRBJ2-7; D possibly corresponds to TRBD2 (6 bases). V was cut by 4 bases and J by 3 bases, with 14 bases left in between. This CDR3 is 14 amino acids long. Germline CDR1 and CDR2: SGDLS and YYNGEE. The CDR3 bases are TGTGCCAGCAGCCGCCGGGACTTATTCTACGAGCAGTACTTC. Residues: CASSRRDLFYEQYF.

A few counts support this clone. The DNA of the CDR3 is TGCGCCAGCAGCCAAGAATACGGCGGGGGAAACATTCAGTACTTC. Translated: CASSQEYGGGNIQYF. The rearrangement joins TRBV4-3 to TRBJ2-4, with 7 bases lining up with TRBD2. With 0 bases clipped from V and 6 bases from J, the junction kept 5 bases outside the gene matches. The CDR3 loop spans 15 amino acids. Germline loops: CDR1 LGHNA, CDR2 YSLEER.

The chain uses TRBV6-1 and TRBJ1-4; 8 bases agree with TRBD1. The germline V gene encodes CDR1 MNHNS and CDR2 SASEGT. This CDR3 comprises 15 residues. The trim removed 6 bases at V and 1 base at J, leaving 4 bases unmatched. The CDR3 sequence: CASRKDRGTNEKLFF. In DNA, the CDR3 is TGTGCCAGCAGGAAAGACAGGGGAACTAATGAAAAACTGTTTTTT.

The J gene is TRBJ1-1, the V gene TRBV7-9, with TRBD1 matching over 7 bases. The CDR3 covers 14 residues. Germline CDR1 SEHNR, CDR2 FQNEAQ (reference sequence). The V gene end was trimmed by 5 bases and the J gene end by 3 bases; junction bases not matched to a gene: 6. CDR3 loop: CASSTDRDHTEAFF. In nucleotides, the CDR3 is TGTGCCAGCAGCACCGACAGGGATCACACTGAAGCTTTCTTT.

The chain recombines TRBV5-4 with TRBJ2-5; 10 bases agree with TRBD2. V lost 4 bases and J lost 9; bases outside the gene matches: 15. The CDR3 runs to 16 residues. Germline-derived CDR1 and CDR2 are SGHNT and YYREEE (reference sequence). CDR3 amino acids: CASSTASGGLLQAQYF. In DNA form, the CDR3 reads TGTGCCAGCAGCACTGCTAGCGGGGGCCTACTCCAGGCCCAGTACTTC.

The rearrangement links TRBV5-6 to TRBJ2-7; TRBD1 matches 12 bases. Germline loops: CDR1 SGHDT, CDR2 YYEEEE. After removal of 3 bases from V and 3 bases from J, the junction contained 4 bases not matched to a gene. This CDR3 is built from 15 residues. CDR3 DNA: TGTGCCAGCAGCTGGGGACAGGGGGCAGTCTACGAGCAGTACTTC. Translated: CASSWGQGAVYEQYF. The whole variable domain, filled in from reference TRBV5-6 and TRBJ2-7, reads DAGVTQSPTHLIKTRGQQVTLRCSPKSGHDTVSWYQQALGQGPQFIFQYYEEEERQRGNFPDRFSGHQFPNYSSELNVNALLLGDSALYLCASSWGQGAVYEQYFGPGTRLTVT.

This clone was seen a single time. The chain is built from TRBV6-4 and TRBJ2-1; possibly TRBD2 for D (6 bases). The V gene's germline CDR1 is MRHNA and CDR2 SNTAGT. This CDR3 region has 13 residues. V was cut by 3 bases and J by 7 bases, with 10 bases left in between. The CDR3: CASSDASANEQFF. The CDR3 DNA reads TGTGCCAGCAGTGATGCTAGCGCAAATGAGCAGTTCTTC.

The V call is TRBV5-1, the J call TRBJ2-5; 13 nucleotides agree with TRBD2. Trimming removed 0 bases from V and 5 bases from J; junction bases left unmatched: 4. CDR1 SGHRS and CDR2 YFSETQ come from the germline V gene. This CDR3 is 16 amino acids long. The CDR3 here is CASSLGLAGGEETQYF. In DNA form, the CDR3 reads TGCGCCAGCAGCTTGGGACTAGCGGGGGGAGAGGAGACCCAGTACTTC.

The chain couples TRBV14 to TRBJ2-7; 7 bases are a match to TRBD2. Germline V gene sequence: CDR1 SGHDN, CDR2 FVKESK. CDR3 length: 16 residues. The V and J ends lost 4 bases and 1 base, in that order; junction bases with no gene match: 10. Here the CDR3 reads CASSPTGRESSYEQYF. The CDR3 DNA reads as TGTGCCAGCAGCCCAACTGGGCGGGAGTCGTCCTACGAGCAGTACTTC. Variable domain in full (rest from reference TRBV14 and TRBJ2-7): EAGVTQFPSHSVIEKGQTVTLRCDPISGHDNLYWYRRVMGKEIKFLLHFVKESKQDESGMPNNRFLAERTGGTYSTLKVQPAELEDSGVYFCASSPTGRESSYEQYFGPGTRLTVT.

The chain combines TRBV13 with TRBJ2-3; 8 positions agree with TRBD2. With V trimmed by 4 bases and J by 0 bases, 15 bases remained unmatched. Per the germline V gene, CDR1 is PRHDT and CDR2 is FYEKMQ (reference sequence). The CDR3 runs to 19 residues. DNA of the CDR3: TGTGCCAGCAGCTCGAGGCTAGCGGGCAAAACTTCTAGCACAGATACGCAGTATTTT. It codes for CASSSRLAGKTSSTDTQYF.

This rearrangement joins TRBV7-6 to TRBJ2-7; TRBD1 agrees at 8 bases. CDR1 is SGHVS and CDR2 is FNYEAQ in the germline V gene. The CDR3 is 14 residues long. Trimming removed 1 base from V and 4 bases from J; junction bases left unmatched: 3. The CDR3 DNA reads as TGTGCCAGCAGCTTAGGGACAGGGCCTTACGAGCAGTACTTC. This encodes CASSLGTGPYEQYF.

In its sample, this clone was seen once. As DNA, the CDR3 is TGTGCCACAGGAGCGGGGGAGAGCTACGAGCAGTACTTC. It translates to CATGAGESYEQYF. This chain joins TRBV10-3 and TRBJ2-7; the match to TRBD2 covers 8 bases. V was pared by 10 bases and J by 3 bases, with 8 bases of the junction left unmatched. There are 13 residues in the CDR3. From germline, CDR1 is ENHRY and CDR2 SYGVKD.

This clone has just one count. V gene TRBV5-1 combines with J gene TRBJ2-2; D is ambiguous. This CDR3 comprises 15 residues. Germline V lookup: CDR1 SGHRS, CDR2 YFSETQ. V was pared by 0 bases and J by 0 bases, with 6 bases between. CDR3 region: CASSLVDTNTGELFF. The CDR3 DNA follows: TGCGCCAGCAGCTTGGTAGATACGAACACCGGGGAGCTGTTTTTT.

The V call is TRBV6-6, the J call TRBJ1-5, with TRBD1 matching over 8 bases. The V segment lost 7 bases and the J segment 7 bases; nucleotides outside the gene matches: 6. CDR1 and CDR2 from the germline V gene are MNHNY and SVGAGI (reference sequence). The length of the CDR3 is 13 residues. In DNA form, the CDR3 reads TGTGCCAGCACCCTACAGGGGGACCAGCCCCAGCATTTT. Translation: CASTLQGDQPQHF.

The chain employs TRBV5-4 and TRBJ2-5; 12 nucleotides agree with TRBD2. CDR3 length: 18 residues. The junction had 8 bases not matched to a gene; V was cut back by 0 bases and J by 2 bases. Germline assignment: CDR1 SGHNT and CDR2 YYREEE (reference sequence). The CDR3 sequence is CASSLAPSGGAGQETQYF. The CDR3 DNA follows: TGTGCCAGCAGCTTGGCGCCTAGCGGGGGGGCGGGTCAAGAGACCCAGTACTTC.

The CDR3 DNA reads as TGTGCCAGCAGCCCATTACTAGCGGGAGTCCACGAGCAGTACTTC. Translation gives CASSPLLAGVHEQYF. This chain joins TRBV4-2 and TRBJ2-7; 11 bases are shared with TRBD2. The CDR3 is made up of 15 amino acids. Losses at the gene ends were 4 bases for V and 5 bases for J; bases not matched to a gene: 7. Germline V gene sequence: CDR1 LGHNA, CDR2 YNFKEQ.

The chain recombines TRBV6-6 with TRBJ1-2; D is uncertain. CDR3 length equals 13 residues. With 11 bases removed from V and 1 base from J, the gap between germline ends came to 14 bases. CDR1 is MNHNY and CDR2 is SVGAGI in the germline V gene (reference sequence). DNA for the CDR3: TGTGCCGGATTCTCCGGGTTTAACTATGGCTACACCTTC. Encoded protein: CAGFSGFNYGYTF.

This clone was seen more than once but under ten times. The chain joins TRBV6-1 to TRBJ2-1, with 8 bases identical to TRBD1. V was pared by 1 base and J by 4 bases, with 3 bases of the junction left unmatched. The CDR3 length is 15 residues. The V gene's germline CDR1 is MNHNS and CDR2 SASEGT. The CDR3 loop is CASSEGQGAYNEQFF. The CDR3, as DNA: TGTGCCAGCAGTGAAGGGCAGGGGGCTTACAATGAGCAGTTCTTC.

This chain connects TRBV29-1 to TRBJ1-2; 7 bases match TRBD1. Germline V gene sequence: CDR1 SQVTM, CDR2 ANQGSEA. The CDR3 loop spans 14 amino acids. V was pared by 6 bases and J by 2 bases, with 9 bases of the junction left unmatched. The CDR3 bases are TGCAGCGTAGACCGGGACAGCAAAAACTATGGCTACACCTTC. Residues: CSVDRDSKNYGYTF.

This clone was seen once. The chain recombines TRBV7-2 with TRBJ1-4; the D gene is possibly TRBD1 (5 bases). The CDR3 sequence is 15 residues long. The V and J ends lost 2 bases and 7 bases respectively, with 14 bases between them. Looked up from germline, CDR1 is SGHTA and CDR2 is FQGNSA. The CDR3 DNA reads as TGTGCCAGCAGCTTAAACCCTGCAGGGTTTGAAAAACTGTTTTTT. Translated: CASSLNPAGFEKLFF.

This rearrangement joins TRBV6-5 to TRBJ1-2, with 10 nucleotides matching TRBD1. Germline V gives CDR1 MNHEY, CDR2 SVGAGI. The CDR3 runs 15 residues. V trimming: 6 bases; J trimming: 0 bases; junction bases outside the gene matches: 4. CDR3 loop: CASSTGTGANYGYTF. The CDR3 region has the DNA TGTGCCAGCAGCACCGGGACAGGGGCTAACTATGGCTACACCTTC.

J is TRBJ2-7 and V is TRBV5-1; D may be TRBD1 (5 bases). CDR3 length: 13 amino acids. V was clipped by 5 bases and J by 6 bases, with 15 bases between them. CDR1 is SGHRS, CDR2 YFSETQ, per germline. The CDR3, as DNA: TGCGCCAGCAGACCAGACAGCCTGGGCGAGCAGTACTTC. Protein product: CASRPDSLGEQYF.

The V and J genes are TRBV5-1 and TRBJ2-3; TRBD2 matches at 8 bases. J gave up 4 bases and V 4 bases, and 8 bases lay outside the gene matches. The CDR3 is 15 amino acids. CDR1 SGHRS and CDR2 YFSETQ come from the germline V gene. CDR3 nucleotides: TGCGCCAGCAGCCCCGGGGGGGGAGCGGCAGATACGCAGTATTTT. This translates into CASSPGGGAADTQYF.

The CDR3 sequence is CASSLGLAGVTSTDTQYF. CDR3 coding DNA: TGTGCCAGCAGCTTGGGACTAGCGGGGGTCACTAGCACAGATACGCAGTATTTT. The rearrangement links TRBV9 to TRBJ2-3, with 14 bases identical to TRBD2. V was clipped by 4 bases and J by 0 bases; unmatched bases: 7. Germline CDR1 SGDLS, CDR2 YYNGEE. The CDR3 extends over 18 amino acids.

The V call is TRBV7-9, the J call TRBJ2-7, with D perhaps TRBD2 (5 bases). Per the germline V gene, CDR1 is SEHNR and CDR2 is FQNEAQ (reference sequence). The CDR3 covers 17 residues. V was shortened by 5 bases and J by 0 bases, with 20 bases between the two germline ends. CDR3: CASSPGWASMSSYEQYF. Written as DNA, the CDR3 is TGTGCCAGCAGCCCCGGGTGGGCTAGCATGAGCTCCTACGAGCAGTACTTC. Combining the CDR3 with reference TRBV7-9 and TRBJ2-7 gives the whole variable domain DTGVSQNPRHKITKRGQNVTFRCDPISEHNRLYWYRQTLGQGPEFLTYFQNEAQLEKSRLLSDRFSAERPKGSFSTLEIQRTEQGDSAMYLCASSPGWASMSSYEQYFGPGTRLTVT.